Below, 16 T cell receptor beta chains from the same sample are listed, as sequenced in a study of the immune and genomic landscape of osteosarcoma. Sequencing was performed with immunoSEQ multiplex PCR; in TCRdb, only in-frame clones are kept and a portion is missing. This sample carries about 5,100 clones, around 80% of them seen once, and the ten largest clones take roughly 6.2%. Primary, local recurrence and metastasis osteosarcoma tumors were taken after treatment from poor-prognosis patients. The sample comprised osteosarcoma tumor tissue from the lung. The receptors derive from a human donor with osteosarcoma.

This clone has just one count. The junction departs from germline at one end; a sequencing error may be responsible. V is TRBV19 and J is TRBJ2-1; 11 bases are shared with TRBD2. The V gene's germline CDR1 is LNHDA and CDR2 SQIVND (reference sequence). The CDR3 sequence is 16 residues long. CDR3 residues: CASSSWGLAGGDATVF. CDR3 DNA sequence: TGTGCCAGTAGTAGCTGGGGTTTAGCGGGAGGGGATGCCACAGTCTTC.

This chain links TRBV6-4 with TRBJ1-2, with TRBD1 matching over 9 bases. The junction had 2 bases not matched to a gene; V was cut back by 4 bases and J by 2 bases. CDR3 length: 14 residues. Germline V gives CDR1 MRHNA, CDR2 SNTAGT. In nucleotides, the CDR3 is TGTGCCAGCAGTGCCGGACAGGGGAACTATGGCTACACCTTC. Protein: CASSAGQGNYGYTF.

The chain is built from TRBV20-1 and TRBJ2-7; D is uncertain. Germline V gene data show CDR1 as DFQATT and CDR2 as SNEGSKA (reference sequence). The CDR3 is 11 residues long. Trimming shortened V by 0 bases and J by 8 bases, and 8 bases separated the two germline ends. The CDR3 sequence: CSARDLIQQYF. The CDR3 nucleotides read TGCAGTGCTAGAGATTTGATACAGCAGTACTTC.

In its sample, this clone was seen once. This chain joins TRBV14 and TRBJ1-4; 9 nucleotides match TRBD1. Trimming cost V 4 bases and J 4 bases; bases outside gene matches: 13. This CDR3 has 18 amino acids. Per germline, CDR1 SGHDN and CDR2 FVKESK. CDR3 loop: CASSPGQGKWRRNEKLFF. For the CDR3, the DNA is TGTGCCAGCAGCCCGGGACAGGGAAAATGGCGTCGTAATGAAAAACTGTTTTTT.

The chain combines TRBV27 with TRBJ2-3; D ambiguous. There are 15 residues in the CDR3. Germline assignment: CDR1 MNHEY and CDR2 SMNVEV (reference sequence). V was trimmed by 5 bases and J by 4 bases, leaving 16 bases between them. For the CDR3, the DNA is TGTGCCAGCAGTCCCACGGCGGCGGCACCAGATACGCAGTATTTT. It translates to CASSPTAAAPDTQYF.

The chain has TRBV6-1 and TRBJ2-7; TRBD2 agrees at 8 bases. Per the germline V gene, CDR1 is MNHNS and CDR2 is SASEGT. V was pared by 8 bases and J by 0 bases, with 3 bases of the junction left unmatched. There are 13 residues in the CDR3. CDR3 coding DNA: TGTGCCAGCGGTAGCGGGGTCTCCTACGAGCAGTACTTC. Its translation is CASGSGVSYEQYF.

The rearrangement uses TRBV19 and TRBJ1-5; D uncertain. Germline V lookup: CDR1 LNHDA, CDR2 SQIVND (reference sequence). The CDR3 sequence is 13 residues long. V lost 6 bases, J lost 3 bases, and 9 bases lay in between. The CDR3 loop reads CASSPNHNQPQHF. The CDR3 nucleotides read TGTGCCAGTAGCCCCAATCACAATCAGCCCCAGCATTTT. The full variable domain, rest sourced from reference TRBV19 and TRBJ1-5, is DGGITQSPKYLFRKEGQNVTLSCEQNLNHDAMYWYRQDPGQGLRLIYYSQIVNDFQKGDIAEGYSVSREKKESFPLTVTSAQKNPTAFYLCASSPNHNQPQHFGDGTRLSIL.

The chain links TRBV7-2 to TRBJ1-2; D possibly corresponds to TRBD1 (6 bases). The CDR3 has 13 amino acids. Trimming removed 5 bases from V and 4 bases from J, with 11 bases in between. CDR1 and CDR2 (germline): SGHTA, FQGNSA. This chain's CDR3 is CASSAGEAYGYTF. The CDR3 coding sequence is TGTGCCAGCAGCGCAGGGGAAGCCTATGGCTACACCTTC.

The chain couples TRBV18 to TRBJ2-2; D not certain. V was clipped by 2 bases and J by 5 bases, with 15 bases between them. Germline V gene data show CDR1 as KGHSH and CDR2 as LQKENI. The CDR3 is 16 amino acids. The CDR3 region has the DNA TGTGCCAGCTCACCAAGATCGTCAGGACGAACCGGGGAGCTGTTTTTT. Encoded protein: CASSPRSSGRTGELFF.

The chain uses TRBV7-9 and TRBJ2-1; 11 positions match TRBD2. Germline V gene lookup returns CDR1 SEHNR and CDR2 FQNEAQ (reference sequence). CDR3 length: 15 residues. Trimming took 5 bases from V and 7 from J; bases not matched to a gene: 7. CDR3 in amino acids: CASSNTSGSWNEQFF. The CDR3 DNA is TGTGCCAGCAGCAATACTAGCGGGAGTTGGAATGAGCAGTTCTTC.

This chain connects TRBV19 to TRBJ1-5; no firm D call. V was pared by 1 base and J by 1 base, with 2 bases between. CDR1 is LNHDA, CDR2 SQIVND, per germline (reference sequence). This CDR3 comprises 13 residues. This CDR3 reads CASSIASNQPQHF. CDR3 DNA sequence: TGTGCCAGTAGTATAGCCAGCAATCAGCCCCAGCATTTT.

This sequence joins TRBV27 and TRBJ2-7; 8 bases are a match to TRBD1. V lost 8 bases and J lost 7; bases outside the gene matches: 10. The CDR3 has 13 amino acids. Germline CDR1 and CDR2: MNHEY and SMNVEV (reference sequence). The CDR3 DNA follows: TGTGCCAGCCGGAGACAGGGGCCGGGGGAGCAGTACTTC. Translation gives CASRRQGPGEQYF.

The rearrangement links TRBV7-3 to TRBJ1-1, with a tentative D call TRBD1 (5 bases). Germline loops: CDR1 SGHTA, CDR2 FQGTGA. CDR3 length: 13 residues. Trimming pared 5 bases from V and 5 bases from J, leaving 12 bases between. CDR3 loop: CASSPGWLTEAFF. DNA of the CDR3: TGTGCCAGCAGCCCAGGGTGGTTGACTGAAGCTTTCTTT.

This chain joins TRBV6-6 and TRBJ2-3; D remains unclear. Germline assignment: CDR1 MNHNY and CDR2 SVGAGI (reference sequence). The ends were cut back, 6 bases at V and 0 bases at J, with 7 bases in the middle. CDR3 length: 13 residues. The CDR3 region has the DNA TGTGCCAGCAGGGTGGAAAGCACAGATACGCAGTATTTT. The encoded protein is CASRVESTDTQYF.

The chain employs TRBV4-2 and TRBJ1-2; D is undetermined. Trimming pared 0 bases from V and 0 bases from J, leaving 11 bases between. Germline-derived CDR1 and CDR2 are LGHNA and YNFKEQ. This CDR3 is 16 amino acids long. CDR3 sequence: CASSQDSSGTNYGYTF. The CDR3 DNA reads TGTGCCAGCAGCCAAGATTCCTCCGGGACTAACTATGGCTACACCTTC.

J is TRBJ2-5 and V is TRBV6-1, with 7 bases aligning to TRBD1. The trim removed 7 bases at V and 2 bases at J, leaving 10 bases unmatched. There are 15 residues in the CDR3. Per germline, CDR1 MNHNS and CDR2 SASEGT. CDR3 sequence: CASIKRGQIQETQYF. The CDR3 nucleotides are TGTGCCAGCATTAAAAGGGGACAGATACAAGAGACCCAGTACTTC.